This T cell receptor (beta chain) was retrieved from a study of T cell repertoires in cytomegalovirus infection. A word on this clonotype: The antigen remains unidentified.

TCRdb used MiXCR to reprocess the reads, holding one entry per CDR3 protein. This sample yields 900,000 to 950,000 distinct CDR3 sequences, of which roughly 31% are seen a single time; around an eighth belongs to the top ten. The germline V gene has CDR1 SNHLY and CDR2 FYNNEI. Trimming took off 6 bases at V and 11 bases at J, with 17 bases between the two ends. The CDR3 runs 13 residues. The sequence came from a human donor in good health (CMV status not recorded). Some clones in this sample may be carry-over from other donors' samples. This chain joins TRBV2 and TRBJ1-5; D unresolved. This specimen was cultured CD8+ T cells from PBMCs, taken from culture after CMV antigen stimulation. The DNA of the CDR3 is TGTGCCAGCAGCGCCACCGTCAGCCGAACCCAGCATTTT. Its protein product is CASSATVSRTQHF.